This T cell receptor (beta chain) emerged from a study of human CD4 T cells and Enterobacteriaceae (dated by TCRdb to between 2020 and 2021). As concerns this clone: Its antigen is currently not known. No quality values exist for individual bases; no much larger clone is one base distant.

Summary of the overall study and its limitations: Ex vivo, broadly cross-reactive clonotypes were observed to appear more expanded than specific clonotypes, with about 55% of the 19 and 21 of 34 being found within the top 5%. Reactivity of ex vivo clonotypes was inferred only by matching nucleotide sequences to CFSE-low cultures from the same donors.

On a FACSAria III, memory CD4+ T cells were FACS-sorted to over 95% purity, defined as all CD4+ cells except CD45RA+CCR7+CD95- naive cells. Blood from healthy donors came from blood donation centers in Switzerland. Total CD4+ T cells and monocytes were enriched by positive selection with CD4 and CD14 magnetic microbeads. CD8+, CD14+, CD16+, CD56+, CD19+ and CD25-bright cells were excluded before sorting. In two blood donors, total memory CD4+ T cells were sequenced directly ex vivo to assess in vivo expansion of bacteria-reactive clonotypes. Isolation of peripheral blood mononuclear cells from donor blood was performed with Ficoll-Paque Plus. Deep-level sequencing was performed on ex vivo total memory CD4+ samples, with a detection sensitivity of one cell in 200,000. The QIAamp DNA Micro Kit was used to extract genomic DNA from cell pellets, and spectrophotometry was used to check the DNA quantity and purity. The immunoSEQ multiplex PCR assay was used to amplify the TCR Vbeta CDR3 regions. The amplicons were sequenced on the Illumina HiSeq platform. The retrieved sequences were 87 nucleotides long and included the CDR3 region. Turning to the authors' computational methods: A clonotype was defined as a unique productive TCR Vbeta nucleotide sequence and was quantified by productive template frequency from ImmunoSEQ Analyzer V3.0. A threshold at the top 5th percentile of each frequency-ranked repertoire was used to define expanded clonotypes. Repertoire overlap was calculated as Chao-Jaccard with the R package fossil and was visualized by nonmetric multidimensional scaling with the R package MASS. Held by TCRdb, this immuneACCESS table contains in-frame sequences only and omits some clones. Under half of the omission traces to an unresolved V gene where checked; the cause of the rest is unknown. That table supplies the V and J calls and clone size; D and trimming were determined from the DNA. The sample contains around 26,000 clones, roughly 80% of them found a single time. In total, the top ten clones hold approximately 0.9% of the sample.

Sequenced sample: memory CD4+ T cells from blood. The cell subset or site label corresponds to: total memory CD4 T cells sorted directly ex vivo, unstimulated. The TCR comes from a human donor in good health.

The DNA sequence is TGTGCCAGCAGCCGTTTACTCCATTCACCCCTCCACTTT. Translated, this is CASSRLLHSPLHF. The sequence is built from TRBV11-2 and TRBJ1-6, with the D gene call left open. CDR1 SGHAT and CDR2 FQNNGV are derived from the germline V gene. The CDR3 has 13 amino acids, counting the end cysteine and phenylalanine. Solely the CDR3 DNA is kept, with 39 bases framed from the first base. Trimming removed 5 bases from V and 8 bases from J, leaving 10 bases between the germline ends.